The entry below describes one T cell receptor beta chain. The entry originates in a study of blood T cell repertoires in COVID-19. Germline V gene sequence: CDR1 MNHNY, CDR2 SVGAGI (reference sequence). Losses at the gene ends were 4 bases for V and 5 bases for J; bases not matched to a gene: 5. This CDR3 is 14 amino acids long. Some clones are missing from TCRdb's copy, which holds only in-frame ones; the method was immunoSEQ multiplex PCR. This sample has more than 70,000 clones; 85% occur once, and the top ten carry under 4.5%. This chain uses TRBV6-6 with TRBJ1-1; TRBD1 agrees at 9 bases. The TCR sequence derives from a man in his sixties with acute or convalescent COVID-19. The sample consisted of peripheral blood. The DNA of the CDR3 is TGTGCCAGCAGTTCTACGACAGGGGGTACTGAAGCTTTCTTT. Its protein is CASSSTTGGTEAFF.